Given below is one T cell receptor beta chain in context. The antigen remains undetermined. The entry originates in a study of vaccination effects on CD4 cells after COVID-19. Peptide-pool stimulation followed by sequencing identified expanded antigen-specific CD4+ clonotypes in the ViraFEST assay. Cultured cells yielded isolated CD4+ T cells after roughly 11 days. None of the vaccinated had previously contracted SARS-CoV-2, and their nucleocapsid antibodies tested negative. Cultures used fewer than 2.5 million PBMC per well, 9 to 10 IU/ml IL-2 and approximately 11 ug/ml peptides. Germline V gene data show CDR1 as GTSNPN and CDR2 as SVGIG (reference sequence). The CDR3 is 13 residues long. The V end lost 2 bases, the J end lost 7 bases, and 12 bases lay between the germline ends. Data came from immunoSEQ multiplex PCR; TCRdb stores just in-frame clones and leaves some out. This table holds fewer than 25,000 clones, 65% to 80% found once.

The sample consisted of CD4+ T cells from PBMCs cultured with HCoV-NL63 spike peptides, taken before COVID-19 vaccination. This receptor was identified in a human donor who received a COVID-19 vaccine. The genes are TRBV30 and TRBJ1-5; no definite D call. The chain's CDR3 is CAWSRAERQPQHF. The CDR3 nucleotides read TGTGCCTGGAGTAGGGCGGAAAGGCAGCCCCAGCATTTT.